The 29 T cell receptor beta chains below were found in one sample sequenced in a study of blood T cells in healthy people across ages. Combining a sample-barcoded 5' primer with a J-beta primer mix, a second PCR ran for about 6 to 12 cycles. TCRdb recomputed calls from the 5' RACE reads with MiXCR, one row per CDR3 protein. Among about 1,400,000 distinct CDR3 sequences listed, approximately 59% were seen once. Material for sequencing was blood. The receptors here all came from a young man in good health.

The chain has TRBV6-5 and TRBJ2-1, with D unresolved. Per the germline V gene, CDR1 is MNHEY and CDR2 is SVGAGI. The CDR3 spans 16 residues. Trimming pared 0 bases from V and 0 bases from J, leaving 9 bases between. The CDR3: CASSYSTGSSYNEQFF. The CDR3 nucleotides read TGTGCCAGCAGTTACTCGACTGGAAGCTCCTACAATGAGCAGTTCTTC.

The chain has TRBV4-3 and TRBJ2-1; D is uncertain. CDR1 is LGHNA and CDR2 is YSLEER in the germline V gene. CDR3 size: 13 residues. V was clipped by 2 bases and J by 8 bases, with 10 bases between them. Written as DNA, the CDR3 is TGCGCCAGCAGCCAATCCTCGTGGGATGAGCAGTTCTTC. It specifies CASSQSSWDEQFF.

This clonotype was picked up one time. V usage is TRBV7-2 and J usage is TRBJ2-6; a weak D match, TRBD1 (5 bases). In germline, CDR1 is SGHTA, CDR2 FQGNSA. The CDR3 is made up of 17 amino acids. The germline V and J ends were trimmed by 4 bases and 0 bases, with 13 bases remaining between them. CDR3 amino acids: CASSSQVSVSGANVLTF. The CDR3 nucleotides are TGTGCCAGCAGCTCACAGGTTTCGGTCTCTGGGGCCAACGTCCTGACTTTC.

The V and J genes are TRBV3-1 and TRBJ2-3; 9 nucleotides align to TRBD2. V shed 1 base, J shed 0 bases, and the junction held 8 bases outside the gene matches. The germline V gene encodes CDR1 LGHDT and CDR2 YNNKEL (reference sequence). The CDR3 length is 18 residues. The CDR3 nucleotides read TGTGCCAGCAGCCAAGTTTGGCTAGCGGGACCTAGCACAGATACGCAGTATTTT. Its protein is CASSQVWLAGPSTDTQYF.

The chain combines TRBV11-2 with TRBJ2-1; TRBD2 matches 8 bases. V shed 6 bases and J 6 bases; nucleotides not matched to a gene: 16. Germline V gene lookup returns CDR1 SGHAT and CDR2 FQNNGV. The CDR3 is 17 residues long. CDR3 residues: CASRVSIGVAGSNEQFF. The DNA of the CDR3 is TGTGCCAGCAGGGTATCTATAGGGGTAGCGGGGAGCAATGAGCAGTTCTTC.

The chain uses TRBV20-1 and TRBJ2-4; D unresolved. The DNA end is more similar to TRBJ2-5, so the J call may be wrong. The CDR3 runs to 14 residues. Germline values: CDR1 DFQATT, CDR2 SNEGSKA (reference sequence). CDR3 DNA sequence: TGCAGTGCTAGTACGGTCAAGATCCAAGAGACCCAGTACTTC. This gives the protein CSASTVKIQETQYF.

The CDR3 DNA sequence: TGCAGCGTTGATTCCGGGAACTACAATGAGCAGTACTTC. It yields the protein CSVDSGNYNEQYF. The chain uses TRBV29-1 and TRBJ2-7; the D gene is possibly TRBD2 (5 bases). Trimming took off 3 bases at V and 7 bases at J, with 16 bases between the two ends. Germline-derived CDR1 and CDR2 are SQVTM and ANQGSEA. This CDR3 is built from 13 residues.

This chain uses TRBV7-2 with TRBJ1-1; D gene ambiguous. The CDR3 spans 16 residues. With 2 bases removed from V and 1 base from J, the gap between germline ends came to 14 bases. The germline CDR1 and CDR2 sequences are SGHTA and FQGNSA. CDR3 protein: CASSLQSGKRNTEAFF. CDR3 bases: TGTGCCAGCAGCTTACAATCCGGCAAACGGAACACTGAAGCTTTCTTT.

The CDR3 region has the DNA TGCAGCGTTTTTTTTCCGAGGGGTAGAACTGAAGCTTTCTTT. This encodes CSVFFPRGRTEAFF. This sequence joins TRBV29-1 and TRBJ1-1, with a possible D match to TRBD1 (5 bases). Per germline, CDR1 SQVTM and CDR2 ANQGSEA. Trimming stripped 5 bases from V and 5 bases from J, with 18 bases between. The CDR3 is 14 amino acids.

The rearrangement uses TRBV20-1 and TRBJ2-1, with TRBD2 matching 7 bases. The CDR3 loop spans 15 amino acids. Trimming cost V 5 bases and J 3 bases; bases outside gene matches: 10. In germline, CDR1 is DFQATT, CDR2 SNEGSKA (reference sequence). The CDR3 sequence is CSAPHPGGNYNEQFF. The CDR3 DNA reads as TGCAGTGCTCCTCACCCCGGGGGGAACTACAATGAGCAGTTCTTC.

The chain has TRBV29-1 and TRBJ2-5, with 13 bases matching TRBD2. The J call is uncertain, as TRBJ2-7 better fits the DNA end. The CDR3 is 15 amino acids. Germline V CDR1 and CDR2: SQVTM, ANQGSEA. This CDR3 reads CSVDTGTSGDYEQYF. The CDR3 DNA follows: TGCAGCGTTGATACCGGGACTAGCGGGGATTACGAGCAGTACTTC.

The chain recombines TRBV6-5 with TRBJ2-1; D remains ambiguous. Per the germline V gene, CDR1 is MNHEY and CDR2 is SVGAGI. This CDR3 has 15 amino acids. V was clipped by 8 bases and J by 0 bases, with 14 bases between them. In DNA, the CDR3 is TGTGCCAGCGCATTTGACCGAAGCTCCTACAATGAGCAGTTCTTC. Its protein is CASAFDRSSYNEQFF.

The chain carries TRBV7-9 and TRBJ2-5; TRBD1 or TRBD2 may be the D gene (5 bases each). The V end lost 2 bases, the J end lost 0 bases, and 16 bases lay between the germline ends. The CDR3 spans 17 residues. The germline gives CDR1 SEHNR, CDR2 FQNEAQ (reference sequence). For the CDR3, the DNA is TGTGCCAGCAGCTTAACCCCTAGCAGACAGTACCAAGAGACCCAGTACTTC. Encoded protein: CASSLTPSRQYQETQYF.

This rearrangement joins TRBV20-1 to TRBJ2-2; D is ambiguous. V dropped 6 bases and J dropped 4 bases, with 12 bases sitting between them. CDR1 is DFQATT, CDR2 SNEGSKA, per germline (reference sequence). The CDR3 is 13 residues long. The CDR3 is CSASRPGTGELFF. In DNA form, the CDR3 reads TGCAGTGCCTCCCGACCCGGCACCGGGGAGCTGTTTTTT.

This clonotype turned up a few times. In DNA, the CDR3 is TGCAGTGCTACCTACTTGTCCTACAATGAGCAGTTCTTC. Its protein is CSATYLSYNEQFF. The chain recombines TRBV20-1 with TRBJ2-1; no reliable D call. CDR3 length equals 13 residues. Per germline, CDR1 DFQATT and CDR2 SNEGSKA (reference sequence). The V and J ends lost 4 bases and 1 base respectively, with 8 bases between them.

The chain recombines TRBV4-1 with TRBJ2-1, with D tentatively TRBD2 (6 bases). Germline-derived CDR1 and CDR2 are MGHRA and YSYEKL. There are 17 residues in the CDR3. Trimming pared 1 base from V and 2 bases from J, leaving 15 bases between. The CDR3 nucleotides read TGCGCCAGCAGCCAAGTTGGACGGGGGTCCCCCTACAATGAGCAGTTCTTC. It codes for CASSQVGRGSPYNEQFF.

The chain links TRBV27 to TRBJ2-3; the match to TRBD2 covers 8 bases. The germline V gene has CDR1 MNHEY and CDR2 SMNVEV (reference sequence). V dropped 8 bases and J dropped 4; count of bases not matched to a gene: 8. CDR3 length equals 14 residues. The CDR3 is CASGPGTRADTQYF. The CDR3 DNA sequence: TGTGCCAGCGGCCCCGGGACTAGGGCAGATACGCAGTATTTT.

This chain connects TRBV15 to TRBJ1-3; D not certain. This CDR3 contains 17 residues. Germline CDR1 and CDR2: LNHNV and YYDKDF (reference sequence). The ends were cut back, 0 bases at V and 0 bases at J, with 12 bases in the middle. The CDR3 sequence: CATSRDLTDFSGNTIYF. The DNA for the CDR3 is TGTGCCACCAGCAGAGATTTAACTGACTTCTCTGGAAACACCATATATTTT.

The chain couples TRBV27 to TRBJ1-2, with 8 bases lining up with TRBD1. Losses at the gene ends were 6 bases for V and 6 bases for J; bases not matched to a gene: 6. The CDR3 length is 13 residues. Germline CDR1 reads MNHEY; CDR2 reads SMNVEV (reference sequence). CDR3 amino acids: CASRFKTGDGYTF. The CDR3 nucleotides are TGTGCCAGCAGATTTAAGACAGGGGATGGCTACACCTTC.

The rearrangement uses TRBV4-1 and TRBJ2-5; D gene ambiguous. Germline assignment: CDR1 MGHRA and CDR2 YSYEKL. The V end was cut by 2 bases, the J end by 1 base, with 11 bases between. This CDR3 has 15 amino acids. Here the CDR3 reads CASSQNPGPQETQYF. The CDR3 DNA is TGCGCCAGCAGCCAAAACCCGGGCCCCCAAGAGACCCAGTACTTC.

The rearrangement links TRBV6-6 to TRBJ2-1; tentatively, D is TRBD2 (5 bases). V was shortened by 0 bases and J by 5 bases, with 14 bases between the two germline ends. The CDR3 spans 16 residues. CDR1 MNHNY and CDR2 SVGAGI come from the germline V gene (reference sequence). In nucleotides, the CDR3 is TGTGCCAGCAGTTACTCGATGGGTAGCGAACACAATGAGCAGTTCTTC. It encodes CASSYSMGSEHNEQFF.

The rearrangement uses TRBV6-1 and TRBJ1-6, with a tentative D call TRBD1 (6 bases). Germline CDR1 is MNHNS and CDR2 is SASEGT. This CDR3 has 17 residues. V was pared by 6 bases and J by 7 bases, with 22 bases between. The CDR3 coding sequence is TGTGCCAGCAGGAACCTGGAAGGGGGACGGCCGAATTCACCCCTCCACTTT. Its protein product is CASRNLEGGRPNSPLHF.

The table lists this clonotype with a few counts. This sequence joins TRBV12-3 or TRBV12-4 and TRBJ1-5; 10 bases line up with TRBD1. Trimming at V came to 6 bases and at J to 1 base, leaving 3 bases not matched to a gene. This CDR3 is built from 15 residues. CDR3 in amino acids: CASSRQGASNQPQHF. The CDR3 DNA sequence: TGTGCCAGCAGCAGACAGGGGGCAAGCAATCAGCCCCAGCATTTT.

The chain uses TRBV12-3 or TRBV12-4 and TRBJ2-1; 8 positions match TRBD1. The junction had 7 bases not matched to a gene; V was cut back by 11 bases and J by 7 bases. The CDR3 has 12 amino acids. Written as DNA, the CDR3 is TGTGCCTCGACAGGGGTGGCAAATGAGCAGTTCTTC. As protein: CASTGVANEQFF.

The chain has TRBV7-9 and TRBJ2-6; no clear D. The CDR3 runs 17 residues. V lost 1 base to trimming and J lost 1 base, with 11 bases between them. Germline CDR1 SEHNR, CDR2 FQNEAQ (reference sequence). CDR3 amino acids: CASSLGGPRSGANVLTF. The CDR3 DNA sequence: TGTGCCAGCAGCTTAGGAGGTCCTAGGTCTGGGGCCAACGTCCTGACTTTC.

The CDR3 region has the DNA TGTGCCAGCAGTGACGGGGTAGCGGGAGACCACGAGCAGTACTTC. Its protein product is CASSDGVAGDHEQYF. The rearrangement joins TRBV25-1 to TRBJ2-5, with 9 bases matching TRBD2. The J call may be faulty, since TRBJ2-7 better matches the DNA end. This CDR3 has 15 residues. Per the germline V gene, CDR1 is MGHDK and CDR2 is SYGVNS.

This clonotype occurred a few times. The V gene is TRBV29-1, the J gene TRBJ2-7; 7 bases are shared with TRBD2. This CDR3 spans 13 amino acids. Trimming removed 6 bases from V and 4 bases from J; junction bases left unmatched: 9. Germline CDR1 SQVTM, CDR2 ANQGSEA. This chain's CDR3 is CSVRTRGGYEQYF. DNA of the CDR3: TGCAGCGTCCGGACCCGCGGGGGTTACGAGCAGTACTTC.

This rearrangement joins TRBV11-2 to TRBJ2-1; TRBD1 or TRBD2 may be the D gene (5 bases each). Germline assignment: CDR1 SGHAT and CDR2 FQNNGV. The CDR3 contains 14 residues. V was trimmed by 5 bases and J by 7 bases, leaving 15 bases between them. This CDR3 reads CASSPPGQGNEQFF. The CDR3 DNA follows: TGTGCCAGCAGCCCTCCGGGGCAGGGAAATGAGCAGTTCTTC.

The gene calls are TRBV29-1 and TRBJ2-7; D possibly corresponds to TRBD1 (6 bases). The CDR3 is 12 residues long. From germline, CDR1 is SQVTM and CDR2 ANQGSEA. Trimming took 6 bases from V and 3 from J, leaving 12 bases between them. The CDR3: CSVQGPDYEQYF. Written as DNA, the CDR3 is TGCAGCGTACAGGGTCCTGACTACGAGCAGTACTTC.